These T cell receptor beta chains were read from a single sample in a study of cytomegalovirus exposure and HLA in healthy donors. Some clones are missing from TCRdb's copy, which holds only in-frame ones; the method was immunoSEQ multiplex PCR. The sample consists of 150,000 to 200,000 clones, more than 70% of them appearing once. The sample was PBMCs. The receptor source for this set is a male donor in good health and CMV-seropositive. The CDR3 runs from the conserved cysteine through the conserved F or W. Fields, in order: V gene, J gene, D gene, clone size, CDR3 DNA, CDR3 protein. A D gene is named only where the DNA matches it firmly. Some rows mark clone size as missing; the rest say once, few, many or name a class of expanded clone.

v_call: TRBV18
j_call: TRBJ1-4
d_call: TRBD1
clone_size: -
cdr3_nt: TGTGCCAGCTCACCAAGGCGGACAGGGGCAGGAGAAAAACTGTTTTTT
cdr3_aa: CASSPRRTGAGEKLFF

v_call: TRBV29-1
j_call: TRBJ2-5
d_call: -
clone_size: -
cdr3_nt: TGCAGCGTTGGGCCCAAAGAGACCCAGTACTTC
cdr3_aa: CSVGPKETQYF

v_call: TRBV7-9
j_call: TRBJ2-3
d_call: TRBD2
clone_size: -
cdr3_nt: TGTGCCAGCAGCTTTAGCGGGAGACTCACAGATACGCAGTATTTT
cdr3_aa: CASSFSGRLTDTQYF

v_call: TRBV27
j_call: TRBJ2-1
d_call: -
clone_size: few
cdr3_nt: TGTGCCAGCAGTTTAAGGCAAACTACCAAAAATGAGCAGTTCTTC
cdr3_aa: CASSLRQTTKNEQFF

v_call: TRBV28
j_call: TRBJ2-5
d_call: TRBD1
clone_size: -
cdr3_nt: TGTGCCAGCAGACAGGGGGCTGAGGAGACCCAGTACTTC
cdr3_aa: CASRQGAEETQYF

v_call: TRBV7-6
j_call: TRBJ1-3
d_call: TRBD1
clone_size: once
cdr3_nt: TGTGCCAGCAGCCCCCGGGACAGGGTTTTACTTTCTGGAAACACCATATATTTT
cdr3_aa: CASSPRDRVLLSGNTIYF

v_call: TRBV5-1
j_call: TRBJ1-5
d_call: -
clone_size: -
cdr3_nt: TGCGCCAGCAGCTTGGGAGACTATAGCAATCAGCCCCAGCATTTT
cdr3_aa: CASSLGDYSNQPQHF

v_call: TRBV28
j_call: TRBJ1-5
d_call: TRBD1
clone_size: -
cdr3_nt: TGTGCCAGCAGTTCAGGGGGACGGCAGCCCCAGCATTTT
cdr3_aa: CASSSGGRQPQHF

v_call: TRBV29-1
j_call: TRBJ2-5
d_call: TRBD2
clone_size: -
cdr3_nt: TGCAGCGTGCCGACTAGCGGGATTTCTTCACAAGAGACCCAGTACTTC
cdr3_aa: CSVPTSGISSQETQYF

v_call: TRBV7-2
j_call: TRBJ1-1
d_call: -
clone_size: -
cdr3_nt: TGTGCCAGCAGCGCACAGACGGTGAGGGATGAAGCTTTCTTT
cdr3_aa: CASSAQTVRDEAFF

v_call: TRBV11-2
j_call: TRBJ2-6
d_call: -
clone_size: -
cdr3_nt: TGTGCCAGCAGCCGTAACCAGGCTCGGGCCAACGTCCTGACTTTC
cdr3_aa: CASSRNQARANVLTF

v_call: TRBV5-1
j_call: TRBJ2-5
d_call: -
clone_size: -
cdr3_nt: TGCGCCAGCAGCTTGGGGCAGGTTAAAGAGACCCAGTACTTC
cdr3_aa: CASSLGQVKETQYF

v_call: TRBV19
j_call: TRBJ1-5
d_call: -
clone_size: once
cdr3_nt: TGTGCCAGTAGTTGGCAGGGGCAGAGGCCCCAGCATTTT
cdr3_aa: CASSWQGQRPQHF

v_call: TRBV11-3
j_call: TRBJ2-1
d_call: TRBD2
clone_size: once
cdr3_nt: TGTGCCAGCAGCCCGGGGACTAGCGGGAGCGAGCAGTTCTTC
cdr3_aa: CASSPGTSGSEQFF

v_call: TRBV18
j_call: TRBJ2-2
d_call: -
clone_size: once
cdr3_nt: TGTGCCAGCTCACCTAGGGACTCCGGCCGGGGAGAGCTGTTTTTT
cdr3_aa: CASSPRDSGRGELFF

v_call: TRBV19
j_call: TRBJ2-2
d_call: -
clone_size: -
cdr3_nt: TGTGCCAGTACGAGTTATGAAAGGGAGCTGTTTTTT
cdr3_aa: CASTSYERELFF

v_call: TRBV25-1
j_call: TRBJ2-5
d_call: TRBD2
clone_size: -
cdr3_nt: TGTGCCAGCACCCACCCCCCGGTAGCGGGAGGGCTGGAGACCCAGTACTTC
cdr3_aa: CASTHPPVAGGLETQYF

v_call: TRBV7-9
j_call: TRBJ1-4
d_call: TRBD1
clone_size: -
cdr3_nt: TGTGCCAGCAGCAAGCGGACAGGGCGGAGTGAAAAACTGTTTTTT
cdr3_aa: CASSKRTGRSEKLFF

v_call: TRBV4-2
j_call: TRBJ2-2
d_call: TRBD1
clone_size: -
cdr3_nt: TGTGCCAGCAGCCAATGGGACAGGTCCACGAACACCGGGGAGCTGTTTTTT
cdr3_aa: CASSQWDRSTNTGELFF

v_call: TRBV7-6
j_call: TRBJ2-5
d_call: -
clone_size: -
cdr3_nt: TGTGCCAGCAGCTTAGGGCAGGGGAAGACCCAGTACTTC
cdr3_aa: CASSLGQGKTQYF

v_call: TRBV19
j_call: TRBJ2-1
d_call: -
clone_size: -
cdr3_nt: TGTGCCAGTAGTGTCGGGACTTGGGACAATGAGCAGTTCTTC
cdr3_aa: CASSVGTWDNEQFF

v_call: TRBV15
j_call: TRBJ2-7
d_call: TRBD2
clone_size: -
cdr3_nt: TGTGCCACCAGCAGAGTCGCGGGAGGTTATTCCTACGAGCAGTACTTC
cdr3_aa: CATSRVAGGYSYEQYF

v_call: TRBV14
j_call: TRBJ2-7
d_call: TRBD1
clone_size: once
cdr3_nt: TGTGCCAGCAGCCAACAATTGGGACGGACAGGGAGCTACGAGCAGTACTTC
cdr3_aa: CASSQQLGRTGSYEQYF

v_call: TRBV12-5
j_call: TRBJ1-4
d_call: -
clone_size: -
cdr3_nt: TGTGCTAGTGGTTTCTCTACAGGGAGAGGTGAAAAACTGTTTTTT
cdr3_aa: CASGFSTGRGEKLFF

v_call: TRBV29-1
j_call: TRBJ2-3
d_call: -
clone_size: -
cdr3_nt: TGCAGCGTTGAAGGGCCTAGCCAAGGGCAGTATTTT
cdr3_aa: CSVEGPSQGQYF

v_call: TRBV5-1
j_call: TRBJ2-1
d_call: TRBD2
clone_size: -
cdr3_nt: TGCGCCAGCAGCGCCTACGGGACTAGCGGTTACAATGAGCAGTTCTTC
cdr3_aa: CASSAYGTSGYNEQFF

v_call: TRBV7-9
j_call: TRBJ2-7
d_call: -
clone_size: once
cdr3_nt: TGTTCCAGCAGCTTAGCGGACTCGGGGCAGTACTTC
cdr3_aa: CSSSLADSGQYF

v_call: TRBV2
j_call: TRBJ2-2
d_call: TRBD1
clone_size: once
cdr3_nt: TGTGCCAGTAACAGGGGACCCACCGGGGAGCTGTTTTTT
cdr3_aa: CASNRGPTGELFF

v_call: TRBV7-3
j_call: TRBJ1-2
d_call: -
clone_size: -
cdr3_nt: TGTGCCAGCAGCTTAACTGGCGGGCCCGGGGGCTACACCTTC
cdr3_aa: CASSLTGGPGGYTF

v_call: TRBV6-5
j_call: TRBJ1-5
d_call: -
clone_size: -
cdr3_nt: TGTGCCAGCAGTTACGCCGAGGGCGGCAATCAGCCCCAGCATTTT
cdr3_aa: CASSYAEGGNQPQHF

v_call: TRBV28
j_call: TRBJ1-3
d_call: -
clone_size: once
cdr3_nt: TGTGCCAGCAGTCCGGACAGTCGAAACACCATATATTTT
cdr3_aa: CASSPDSRNTIYF

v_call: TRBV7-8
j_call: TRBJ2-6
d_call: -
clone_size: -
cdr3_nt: TGTGCCAGCATCCTCTCTGGGGCCAACGTCCTGACTTTC
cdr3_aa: CASILSGANVLTF

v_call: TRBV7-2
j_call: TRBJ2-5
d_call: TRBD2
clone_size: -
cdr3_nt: TGTGCCAGCAGCCCCGGGGGGGGTAGCGGGAGGGGAGAGACCCAGTACTTC
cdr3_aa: CASSPGGGSGRGETQYF

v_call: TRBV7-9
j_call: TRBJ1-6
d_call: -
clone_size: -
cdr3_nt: TGTTCCAGCAGGTTAGCGGGGGGATCCTATAATTCACCCCTCCACTTT
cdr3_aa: CSSRLAGGSYNSPLHF

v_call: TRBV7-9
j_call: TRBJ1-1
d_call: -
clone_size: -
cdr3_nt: TGTGCCAGCACCCTACGGACATCTAACACTGAAGCTTTCTTT
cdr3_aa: CASTLRTSNTEAFF